A selection of T cell receptor beta chains follows, all from one sample in a study of shared clonotypes between healthy human individuals. The method was immunoSEQ multiplex PCR; TCRdb's version includes in-frame clones alone and lacks a portion of them. The sample has about 680,000 clones; about 92% are singletons. Sequencing used naive CD8+ T cells sorted from blood. Receptor source: a man aged 25 to 45 in good health. CDR3s include the opening cysteine and the closing phenylalanine or tryptophan. D genes are given only for firm matches. For some rows the clone size is stated as once, few or many, or as a class when expanded; others skip it.

D	J	size	V	DNA	CDR3
TRBD2	TRBJ2-7	NA	TRBV6-1	TGTGCCAGCAGTGAAGCATTAGCGGGATTCTACGAGCAGTACTTC	CASSEALAGFYEQYF
TRBD2	TRBJ2-3	NA	TRBV29-1	TGCAGCGTTGCGCGGGAGAGTTGGACAGATACGCAGTATTTT	CSVARESWTDTQYF
TRBD2	TRBJ2-1	NA	TRBV7-9	TGTGCCAGCAGCTTATCGGCTAGCGGGAGCTCCTACAATGAGCAGTTCTTC	CASSLSASGSSYNEQFF
TRBD2	TRBJ2-7	NA	TRBV29-1	TGCAGCGTGGAAGTAGCGGGCACACCCTACGAGCAGTACTTC	CSVEVAGTPYEQYF
TRBD2	TRBJ2-2	NA	TRBV7-9	TGTGCCAGCAGCAACCGTTCGACTAGCGGGGCGAACACCGGGGAGCTGTTTTTT	CASSNRSTSGANTGELFF
TRBD2	TRBJ2-1	NA	TRBV2	TGTGCCAGCTGGGAGGGGACGGATGAGCAGTTCTTC	CASWEGTDEQFF
TRBD2	TRBJ2-5	NA	TRBV4-1	TGCGCCAGCAGCCTTGGACTAGCGGGAGACCAAGAGACCCAGTACTTC	CASSLGLAGDQETQYF
TRBD1	TRBJ2-2	NA	TRBV7-3	TGTGCCAGCAGACCCATTACCGGGACAGGGGACACCGGGGAGCTGTTTTTT	CASRPITGTGDTGELFF
TRBD1	TRBJ2-1	NA	TRBV7-3	TGTGCCAGCAGCCTGTATGGGGACAGGGGAACCAATGAGCAGTTCTTC	CASSLYGDRGTNEQFF
NA	TRBJ2-7	few	TRBV30	TGTGCCTGGAGTGTAAACAGGGCCTACGAGCAGTACTTC	CAWSVNRAYEQYF
NA	TRBJ1-4	NA	TRBV27	TGTGCCAGCTCAATCGGGACCGGGAATGAAAAACTGTTTTTT	CASSIGTGNEKLFF
TRBD1	TRBJ2-7	NA	TRBV27	TGTGCCAGCAGTTTAGCAGGGGGACCTACGAGGCAGTACTTC	CASSLAGGPTRQYF
TRBD2	TRBJ2-3	NA	TRBV7-6	TGTGCCAGCAGCCAAGAAGCGGGACGCACAGATACGCAGTATTTT	CASSQEAGRTDTQYF
NA	TRBJ2-2	once	TRBV7-6	TGTGCCACGGGCACCGGGGAGCTGTTTTTT	CATGTGELFF
NA	TRBJ1-1	NA	TRBV13	TGTGCCAGCAGCTTAGCGGCTAATGAAGCTTTCTTT	CASSLAANEAFF
NA	TRBJ2-1	NA	TRBV14	TGTGCCAGCAGCCAAGAATCCCAGGGACTCTACAATGAGCAGTTCTTC	CASSQESQGLYNEQFF
TRBD1	TRBJ2-7	NA	TRBV25-1	TGTGCCAGCAGTGGCCCGGACAGGGTAGATCCCTACGAGCAGTACTTC	CASSGPDRVDPYEQYF
TRBD1	TRBJ2-3	NA	TRBV7-9	TGTGCCAGCAGCTTCCGACAGGGGAGCACAGATACGCAGTATTTT	CASSFRQGSTDTQYF
TRBD1	TRBJ2-7	NA	TRBV7-6	TGTGCCAGCAGCTTAGAGGTACAGGGGTCCCCCGGGCGCGAGCAGTACTTC	CASSLEVQGSPGREQYF
NA	TRBJ2-7	NA	TRBV27	TGTGCCAGCAGTTTTTTCGGCGTCGGAACGTACGAGCAGTACTTC	CASSFFGVGTYEQYF
TRBD1	TRBJ1-2	NA	TRBV9	TGTGCCAGCAGCGTTACAGGGACAGCCCTTCGGGCTGGCTACACCTTC	CASSVTGTALRAGYTF
TRBD1	TRBJ1-1	NA	TRBV9	TGTGCCAGCAGCGCCTCCGGGACAGGGGATTGGGCTTTCTTT	CASSASGTGDWAFF
NA	TRBJ2-1	NA	TRBV29-1	TGCAGCGTTCAGGGGTTGGGGGAGGGAAATCAGCAGTTCTTC	CSVQGLGEGNQQFF
NA	TRBJ2-7	NA	TRBV5-4	TGTGCCAGCAGCTCCCTAAACTACGAGCAGTACTTC	CASSSLNYEQYF
NA	TRBJ1-5	NA	TRBV6-5	TGTGCCAGCAGTTCCCTGCTATACCGCAATCAGCCCCAGCATTTT	CASSSLLYRNQPQHF
TRBD2	TRBJ2-3	NA	TRBV7-9	TGTGCCAGCAGCCTACGAAGGGGTACTAGCGGGAGTGTGGCAGATACGCAGTATTTT	CASSLRRGTSGSVADTQYF
NA	TRBJ1-6	NA	TRBV19	TGTGCCAGTAGTATTTCGGGGGGACGGTCACCCCTCCACTTT	CASSISGGRSPLHF
TRBD2	TRBJ2-1	NA	TRBV27	TGTGCCAGCAGTGCAGGACTAGCGGGAGGCTACAATGAGCAGTTCTTC	CASSAGLAGGYNEQFF